This T cell receptor beta chain was sequenced for a study of T cell clonality in common variable immunodeficiency. Germline values: CDR1 LNHDA, CDR2 SQIVND (reference sequence). The V end lost 5 bases, the J end lost 6 bases, and 11 bases lay between the germline ends. This CDR3 spans 12 amino acids. This clone was recorded many times. As yet, its antigen is unknown. The CDR3 extends 3 residues past the end of the read, so its final part is completed from the germline J gene. Findings and caveats of the study: CVID subjects showed higher TCRbeta clonality than healthy controls. CVID subjects shared fewer TCRbeta clones than healthy controls did. Links between repertoire features and CVID complications were heterogeneity-limited. T cell subpopulation sequencing would be needed to explain CVID clonality.

Measured with immunoSEQ multiplex PCR; TCRdb has only the in-frame clones, and not every one. The sample was found to contain 30,000 to 35,000 clones, and every one recurs. The chain uses TRBV19 and TRBJ2-7; D might be TRBD1 (6 bases). The source material was peripheral blood mononuclear cells. The origin of this receptor is a person aged 18 to 75 in good health. The DNA read from the CDR3 is TGTGCCAGTAGTGCACAGGGCGCCGAG. Its translation is CASSAQGAE. The full CDR3 is CASSAQGAEQYF. Full variable domain (missing parts from reference TRBV19 and TRBJ2-7): DGGITQSPKYLFRKEGQNVTLSCEQNLNHDAMYWYRQDPGQGLRLIYYSQIVNDFQKGDIAEGYSVSREKKESFPLTVTSAQKNPTAFYLCASSAQGAEQYFGPGTRLTVT.